This TCR beta chain derives from a study of early T cells in non-severe SARS-CoV-2 infection. Across the study: Chains from this unsorted whole-blood bulk RNA could not be paired.

Comments on this clonotype: Its target is not known.

The TCR library protocol attached unique molecular identifiers to the individual cDNA molecules. TCRdb itself ran the 5' RACE reads through MiXCR, one entry per CDR3 protein. The sample consists of roughly 64,000 distinct CDR3 sequences, around 11% of them appearing once. V shed 4 bases and J shed 2 bases, with 11 bases lying between them. Germline assignment: CDR1 SGHRS and CDR2 YFSETQ. This CDR3 has 14 amino acids. General study points: VDJdb matching favored anti-spike CD8 responses, missing private and CD4 specificities.

This TCR was recovered from an adult who was a healthcare worker with PCR-confirmed SARS-CoV-2 infection or an uninfected control (not recorded which). The rearrangement links TRBV5-1 to TRBJ2-3; the D is unclear. The starting material was whole blood, obtained at baseline. The CDR3 sequence is CASSPQPHTDTQYF. CDR3 sequence (DNA): TGCGCCAGCAGCCCCCAACCCCACACAGATACGCAGTATTTT.